This TCR beta chain emerged from a study of PD-1 blockade in classical Hodgkin lymphoma (dated by TCRdb to the early 2020s). For context, the study as a whole: The study used CyTOF and TCR beta sequencing to define a peripheral blood immune signature of response to PD-1 blockade in classical Hodgkin lymphoma. Overall results and qualifications from the work: The study covered only a single clinical trial cohort, and the causes of the repertoire differences, possibly disease activity or prior therapy, were still not defined. Baseline TCR diversity was reported to be lower in newly diagnosed patients than in healthy donors and to be lower still in relapsed/refractory patients.

CDR1 and CDR2 are read off the germline V gene as SGHVS and FQNEAQ. V and J are trimmed by 4 bases and 2 bases, and the gene matches miss 16 bases of the junction. The CDR3 sequence holds 19 residues, the cysteine and phenylalanine included. Only CDR3 DNA is held: 57 bases, read in frame from base 1. The time point label corresponds to: newly diagnosed, previously untreated cHL patient sample. To serve as a comparison group for the relapsed/refractory trial patients, PBMCs were sequenced from patients with newly diagnosed, previously untreated classical Hodgkin lymphoma. Peripheral blood was collected in 8 mL Vacutainer Cell Preparation Tubes, from which PBMCs were isolated by centrifugation and then cryopreserved. Comments on this clone: Its binding antigen is unknown. Base qualities were left out, and no much larger clone turns up one base away.

Genomic DNA was extracted with the Qiagen DNeasy kit from unsorted PBMCs and from negatively selected CD4+ and CD8+ fractions. TCR beta CDR3 regions were subjected to amplification by immunoSEQ multiplex PCR with primers that anneal to V and J segments. A synthetic immune receptor repertoire was used to minimize amplification bias, and remaining bias was computationally removed after sequencing. As for the authors' bioinformatics: Custom Python scripts were used to quantify repertoire diversity as the Shannon entropy index. Unsorted, CD4+ and CD8+ repertoires were analyzed separately, except in combined analyses where CD4+ and CD8+ sequences were merged in silico. The table comes from immuneACCESS by way of TCRdb, which keeps in-frame sequences with V and J called. Part of the clones is missing from these tables; in studies checked, under half for an unresolved V gene and the rest for unknown reasons. V and J calls plus clone size are reproduced from that table; the DNA served to infer D and trimming. Present in this sample are roughly 20,000 clones, about 95% of which were seen just once. The ten largest clonotypes hold 5% to 6.5% of the sample.

The chain links TRBV7-8 with TRBJ1-4, and 7 junctional nucleotides match TRBD1. The sequenced sample consisted of peripheral blood mononuclear cells (PBMCs). The source is a human donor with classical Hodgkin lymphoma. The CDR3 protein: CASSSDYRTGVATNEKLFF. In nucleotides, the sequence is TGTGCCAGCAGCTCCGATTACCGTACAGGGGTGGCGACTAATGAAAAACTGTTTTTT.